This T cell receptor (beta chain) was captured in a study of Graves' ophthalmopathy and Graves' hyperthyroidism (dated by TCRdb to 2017 to 2018). About the full investigation: Peripheral blood was collected before any treatment was given, at the time of initial diagnosis. Following sampling, methimazole starting at 30 mg daily was administered to hyperthyroidism patients, and high-dose intravenous methylprednisolone was administered to ophthalmopathy patients. To explore V-J signatures distinguishing ophthalmopathy from hyperthyroidism, a discovery set of 100 patients (about 44 ophthalmopathy, 55 to 60 stable hyperthyroidism) was enrolled. TCR beta repertoire signatures were used to distinguish Graves' ophthalmopathy from Graves' hyperthyroidism and to predict progression to ophthalmopathy. In total, 135 blood samples were TCR-sequenced: around 42 ophthalmopathy, under 80 hyperthyroidism and approximately 17 hyperthyroidism-to-ophthalmopathy patients. T-cell repertoires of thyroid tissue and blood were compared in over 5 hyperthyroidism patients. An independent validation cohort comprised some 19 hyperthyroidism patients and some 16 patients who later progressed from hyperthyroidism to ophthalmopathy. The 75 to 100 discovery patients were divided at random into training and test sets in a 7:3 ratio. What the research found in general, with its limitations: In cross-validation, the 13-signature model distinguished ophthalmopathy from stable hyperthyroidism with around 86% sensitivity and approximately 81% specificity, while in the test set the corresponding values were 80% and 75%. Most expanded thyroid clonotypes with frequency above 0.001 were also detected in blood, suggesting blood repertoires may reflect the thyroid immune response. No statistical method was used to set the sample size in advance, and the investigators knew which group each participant was assigned to. In validation, the model predicted ophthalmopathy progression with over 60% sensitivity and about 77% specificity; eleven to twelve predicted patients were CT-confirmed with GO in a median of around 6 months.

For repertoire sequencing, TCR beta CDR3 regions were amplified from RNA transcripts. The first round was an RT-PCR using HTBI primers with the Qiagen OneStep RT-PCR kit, and this first round was followed by a second-round multiplex PCR, then size selection and purification. The libraries underwent paired-end sequencing with 100 bp reads on an Illumina HiSeq2000. Turning to the authors' computational methods: SOAPnuke was used to process the reads, removing any read that contained adapters or uncalled bases, had a mean Phred below 15, or lacked an exact match to the constant primer or identifier. High-quality paired reads were merged with COPE v1.2.5. Unique nucleotide sequences were defined as clonotypes and aligned to IMGT TRB V, D and J references using MiTCR v1.1. Analysis was restricted to V-J combinations with a frequency above 0.0001, which covered approximately 99% of repertoires. For each V-J combination, a TCR clonal expansion and chaos score was defined as the ratio of F50 clonal expansion to chaos observed in the TCRdist matrix. Welch's t-statistics and random forest were used to reduce features to over ten V-J combinations, which were fed into a naive Bayes classifier. Thyroid-blood repertoire similarity was quantified with the Morisita-Horn index. Starting from the raw public reads, TCRdb applied fastp trimming at Q25, assembled clones with MiXCR and retained in-frame beta chains. Duplicate CDR3 protein sequences are folded into a single record with the most common DNA and genes. In this record, the V and J calls reflect TCRdb's handling and not the investigators' own analysis. Within this sample are hundreds of thousands of distinct CDR3 sequences, with 13% to 15% of them counted one time only. Together, the top ten hold 9.8% of the sample.

This clonotype was counted ten times or more. No cognate antigen has been identified for it. No much larger clonotype is one base removed from it; base qualities were not supplied. Trimming removed 2 bases from V and 6 bases from J, leaving 18 bases between the germline ends. The CDR3 starts with the cysteine, ends with the phenylalanine, and has 17 residues. The only DNA kept is the CDR3, 51 bases in frame from the first base. The CDR1 and CDR2 encoded by the germline V gene are KGHDR and SFDVKD. Ophthalmopathy patients were characterized by moderately to severely active disease, a Clinical Activity Score of at least 3, a NOSPECS grade of at least 4, and a disease duration under 3 months. Patients were excluded if they had other autoimmune diseases, uncontrolled infections, pregnancy or lactation. Diagnosis was based on clinical symptoms, serum thyroxine, TRAb, thyroid ultrasound and orbital computed tomography. Ficoll-Paque density gradient centrifugation was used to isolate PBMCs from around 10 ml of fresh peripheral blood. Trizol reagent was used to extract the total RNA, and its quality was then checked on an Agilent 2100 Bioanalyzer.

This sequence originates from a woman aged 25 to 39 with Graves' ophthalmopathy. Donor details come from another sample of the same person, matched by shared clones. The sample comprised blood. This sequence uses TRBV24-1 and TRBJ2-2; TRBD2 is a possible D gene, resting on 6 matching bases. The CDR3: CATSDSKRRGSPGELFF. The DNA sequence is TGTGCCACCAGTGATTCTAAGCGGAGGGGTAGTCCCGGGGAGCTGTTTTTT.